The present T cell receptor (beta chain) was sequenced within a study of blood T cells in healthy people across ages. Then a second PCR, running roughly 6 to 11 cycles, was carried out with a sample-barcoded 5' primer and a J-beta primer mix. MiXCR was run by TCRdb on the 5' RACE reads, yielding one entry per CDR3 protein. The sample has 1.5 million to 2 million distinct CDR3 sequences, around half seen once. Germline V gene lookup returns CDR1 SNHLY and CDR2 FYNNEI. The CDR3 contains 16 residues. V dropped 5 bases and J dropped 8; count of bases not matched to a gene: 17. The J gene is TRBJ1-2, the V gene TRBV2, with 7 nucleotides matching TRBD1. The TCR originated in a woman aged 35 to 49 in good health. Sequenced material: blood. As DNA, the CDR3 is TGTGCCAGCAGTCTAGGACAGGAAAGATCTTTAATAGGCTACACCTTC. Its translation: CASSLGQERSLIGYTF.